This passage covers 32 T cell receptor beta chains from one sample sequenced in a study of beta chain features in type 1 diabetes. Since all of the isolated RNA was reverse transcribed, expressed TCRB transcripts were what got sequenced. Sequencing was performed with immunoSEQ multiplex PCR; in TCRdb, only in-frame clones are kept and a portion is missing. The sample lists some 350,000 clones; 9.5% to 10% were seen once. The antigens these receptors bind are not known. Overall study results and limits: Shortening that was moderate but significant affected the TCRB CDR3s of Type 1 diabetes patients in all four CD4+ subsets.

The material sequenced was central memory CD4+ T cells from blood. Receptors were obtained from a man between 25 and 39 years old with type 1 diabetes.

The V gene is TRBV20-1, the J gene TRBJ2-5; D gene uncertain. CDR1 is DFQATT and CDR2 is SNEGSKA in the germline V gene (reference sequence). CDR3 length: 11 amino acids. Deletions cut 5 bases from V and 5 bases from J, with 9 bases between. CDR3 amino acids: CSAHPHETQYF. The CDR3 DNA sequence: TGCAGTGCTCACCCCCACGAGACCCAGTACTTC.

This chain's CDR3 is CASSLGGQGASGGYTF. In nucleotides, the CDR3 is TGTGCCAGCAGTTTAGGGGGACAGGGTGCGAGCGGAGGCTACACCTTC. The rearrangement joins TRBV28 to TRBJ1-2, with 9 nucleotides matching TRBD1. Per germline, CDR1 MDHEN and CDR2 SYDVKM. Trimming removed 2 bases from V and 8 bases from J; junction bases left unmatched: 12. The CDR3 consists of 16 residues.

The chain couples TRBV7-2 to TRBJ2-3; the match to TRBD2 covers 9 bases. This CDR3 contains 15 residues. The germline CDR1 and CDR2 sequences are SGHTA and FQGNSA. Trimming took 4 bases from V and 1 from J; bases not matched to a gene: 3. The CDR3 protein is CASSSRLAGTDTQYF. The CDR3 DNA reads TGTGCCAGCAGCTCCAGACTAGCGGGCACAGATACGCAGTATTTT.

The V call is TRBV5-1, the J call TRBJ1-1, with D uncertain. V lost 3 bases, J lost 1 base, and 10 bases lay in between. Germline V gene lookup returns CDR1 SGHRS and CDR2 YFSETQ. The CDR3 is made up of 14 amino acids. The DNA of the CDR3 is TGCGCCAGCAGCTCCCTCATGGGGAACACTGAAGCTTTCTTT. It codes for CASSSLMGNTEAFF.

In its sample, this clone was seen a few times. This chain uses TRBV30 with TRBJ2-5, with D possibly being TRBD1 (6 bases). The CDR3 runs 12 residues. Germline CDR1 reads GTSNPN; CDR2 reads SVGIG (reference sequence). V shed 3 bases and J shed 5 bases, with 10 bases lying between them. CDR3 DNA: TGTGCCTGGAGCAGGGGCTGGGAGACCCAGTACTTC. This translates into CAWSRGWETQYF.

This clone occurred a few times. The rearrangement uses TRBV29-1 and TRBJ1-2; 7 positions agree with TRBD1. Germline V gene lookup returns CDR1 SQVTM and CDR2 ANQGSEA. The V and J ends lost 7 bases and 4 bases, in that order; junction bases with no gene match: 9. This CDR3 is built from 13 residues. The CDR3 nucleotides are TGCAGCGCCAGGGGGGGGTATAGCTATGGCTACACCTTC. Amino acid sequence: CSARGGYSYGYTF.

This clone appeared a few times. This chain joins TRBV5-1 and TRBJ2-6, with no clear D. Germline V CDR1 and CDR2: SGHRS, YFSETQ. V lost 2 bases to trimming and J lost 2 bases, with 8 bases between them. This CDR3 spans 15 amino acids. The CDR3 here is CASSFVKAGANVLTF. The CDR3, as DNA: TGCGCCAGCAGCTTTGTAAAGGCTGGGGCCAACGTCCTGACTTTC.

The V and J genes are TRBV20-1 and TRBJ2-3, with a weak D call TRBD1 (6 bases). This CDR3 has 10 residues. The V end was cut by 5 bases, the J end by 9 bases, with 9 bases between. Germline V gene sequence: CDR1 DFQATT, CDR2 SNEGSKA (reference sequence). In nucleotides, the CDR3 is TGCAGTGCTCTTGACAGGACGCAGTATTTT. Translating gives CSALDRTQYF.

This clone was recorded a few times. The chain recombines TRBV29-1 with TRBJ2-7; D unresolved. Trimming took off 7 bases at V and 0 bases at J, with 4 bases between the two ends. Looked up from germline, CDR1 is SQVTM and CDR2 is ANQGSEA. This CDR3 comprises 10 residues. CDR3: CSAGSYEQYF. The CDR3 bases are TGCAGCGCAGGCTCCTACGAGCAGTACTTC.

A few counts support this clone. V is TRBV7-9 and J is TRBJ1-2; 8 nucleotides align to TRBD1. The CDR3 runs to 15 residues. Germline CDR1 and CDR2: SEHNR and FQNEAQ (reference sequence). V was pared by 5 bases and J by 3 bases, with 8 bases of the junction left unmatched. CDR3 DNA sequence: TGTGCCAGCAGCGACCATGCGACAGGGGACTATGGCTACACCTTC. It translates to CASSDHATGDYGYTF. The whole variable domain, filled in from reference TRBV7-9 and TRBJ1-2, reads DTGVSQNPRHKITKRGQNVTFRCDPISEHNRLYWYRQTLGQGPEFLTYFQNEAQLEKSRLLSDRFSAERPKGSFSTLEIQRTEQGDSAMYLCASSDHATGDYGYTFGSGTRLTVV.

The rearrangement joins TRBV9 to TRBJ2-7; no clear D. From germline, CDR1 is SGDLS and CDR2 YYNGEE. Trimming removed 0 bases from V and 3 bases from J, with 7 bases in between. The CDR3 is made up of 13 amino acids. The CDR3 DNA follows: TGTGCCAGCAGCGTAGCTCCCCTCTACGAGCAGTACTTC. It translates to CASSVAPLYEQYF.

The chain is built from TRBV4-1 and TRBJ1-5; maybe TRBD1 (6 bases). The CDR3 runs 15 residues. The ends were cut back, 4 bases at V and 4 bases at J, with 14 bases in the middle. Germline V CDR1 and CDR2: MGHRA, YSYEKL. This chain's CDR3 is CASSRQGQNNQPQHF. The CDR3 DNA sequence: TGCGCCAGCAGCCGCCAAGGACAGAATAATCAGCCCCAGCATTTT.

This chain links TRBV10-3 with TRBJ1-1, with 7 bases that match TRBD1. With V trimmed by 10 bases and J by 0 bases, 11 bases remained unmatched. Germline CDR1 reads ENHRY; CDR2 reads SYGVKD. The CDR3 spans 15 residues. This CDR3 reads CASRGEWGMNTEAFF. CDR3 coding DNA: TGTGCCAGCAGGGGGGAGTGGGGCATGAACACTGAAGCTTTCTTT.

The chain has TRBV11-2 and TRBJ2-7; D is unclear. Trimming left V 5 bases short and J 2 bases short, with 10 bases between. Germline values: CDR1 SGHAT, CDR2 FQNNGV. The CDR3 length is 13 residues. This chain's CDR3 is CASSQLVAYEQYF. The DNA of the CDR3 is TGTGCCAGCAGCCAACTTGTGGCCTACGAGCAGTACTTC.

Only a few counts were recorded for this clone. The gene calls are TRBV27 and TRBJ1-1; the D is unclear. In germline, CDR1 is MNHEY, CDR2 SMNVEV (reference sequence). V was trimmed by 0 bases and J by 4 bases, leaving 12 bases between them. The CDR3 is 15 residues long. In DNA form, the CDR3 reads TGTGCCAGCAGTTTATCGAAAGCAGCAGTCACTGAAGCTTTCTTT. It translates to CASSLSKAAVTEAFF.

This clone showed up just a few times. The rearrangement links TRBV7-3 to TRBJ2-7; no clear D gene. Germline V gene data show CDR1 as SGHTA and CDR2 as FQGTGA. The CDR3 extends over 13 amino acids. V was shortened by 5 bases and J by 3 bases, with 11 bases between the two germline ends. This CDR3 is CASSPDPSYEQYF. The CDR3 DNA follows: TGTGCCAGCAGCCCAGACCCCAGCTACGAGCAGTACTTC.

This clone was observed a few times. Different DNA sequences within this sample yield the same CDR3. The chain is built from TRBV7-9 and TRBJ2-1, with 7 bases aligning to TRBD2. Per the germline V gene, CDR1 is SEHNR and CDR2 is FQNEAQ (reference sequence). The CDR3 length is 15 residues. The J segment lost 0 bases and the V segment lost 8 bases, leaving 7 bases of the junction unmatched. Here the CDR3 reads CASPSGGSSYNEQFF. The CDR3 nucleotides are TGTGCCAGCCCTTCAGGCGGGAGCTCCTACAATGAGCAGTTCTTC.

V usage is TRBV27 and J usage is TRBJ2-5; D is ambiguous. Trimming stripped 2 bases from V and 4 bases from J, with 11 bases between. CDR1 is MNHEY and CDR2 is SMNVEV in the germline V gene (reference sequence). There are 14 residues in the CDR3. This chain's CDR3 is CASSLNTVGETQYF. CDR3 nucleotides: TGTGCCAGCAGTTTAAACACAGTGGGAGAGACCCAGTACTTC.

This clone was recorded at least ten times. The chain is built from TRBV10-3 and TRBJ2-5; D ambiguous. This CDR3 contains 12 residues. The ends were cut back, 3 bases at V and 3 bases at J, with 5 bases in the middle. Germline V gene lookup returns CDR1 ENHRY and CDR2 SYGVKD. CDR3 sequence: CAISDGEETQYF. CDR3 in DNA: TGTGCCATCAGTGACGGAGAAGAGACCCAGTACTTC.

The chain employs TRBV5-4 and TRBJ2-2; 12 bases match TRBD1. From germline, CDR1 is SGHNT and CDR2 YYREEE (reference sequence). The CDR3 extends over 16 amino acids. J was trimmed by 5 bases and V by 5 bases; bases with no gene match: 7. The CDR3 is CASRSGTGGRTGELFF. The CDR3 DNA reads TGTGCCAGCAGATCCGGGACAGGGGGCAGAACCGGGGAGCTGTTTTTT.

This clone was seen at least ten times. This chain links TRBV7-2 with TRBJ2-2, with D uncertain. CDR3 length: 15 amino acids. Germline-derived CDR1 and CDR2 are SGHTA and FQGNSA. The V end lost 1 base, the J end lost 6 bases, and 12 bases lay between the germline ends. CDR3 amino acids: CASSLDSGFAGELFF. CDR3 coding DNA: TGTGCCAGCAGCTTAGACAGTGGTTTCGCCGGGGAGCTGTTTTTT.

The rearrangement uses TRBV28 and TRBJ2-7; D might be TRBD1 (6 bases). The V and J ends lost 5 bases and 6 bases respectively, with 14 bases between them. This CDR3 spans 13 amino acids. Germline lookup yields CDR1 MDHEN and CDR2 SYDVKM. CDR3 nucleotide sequence: TGTGCCAGCAGTATACAGGGTACGGGCGAGCAGTACTTC. Protein product: CASSIQGTGEQYF. The full variable domain, in which reference TRBV28 and TRBJ2-7 provide the parts outside the CDR3, is DVKVTQSSRYLVKRTGEKVFLECVQDMDHENMFWYRQDPGLGLRLIYFSYDVKMKEKGDIPEGYSVSREKKERFSLILESASTNQTSMYLCASSIQGTGEQYFGPGTRLTVT.

This clone was detected ten times or more. J is TRBJ1-2 and V is TRBV5-1; tentatively, D is TRBD1 (5 bases). Trimming pared 0 bases from V and 8 bases from J, leaving 11 bases between. The CDR3 totals 13 residues. Looked up from germline, CDR1 is SGHRS and CDR2 is YFSETQ. The CDR3 bases are TGCGCCAGCAGCTTGGAATCGGGGCAAGGCTACACCTTC. Translation gives CASSLESGQGYTF.

J is TRBJ2-1 and V is TRBV5-1; the D is unclear. Between the trimmed V and J ends, which lost 0 bases and 7 bases, there was a span of 17 bases. Germline loops: CDR1 SGHRS, CDR2 YFSETQ. The CDR3 sequence is 16 residues long. CDR3 in DNA: TGCGCCAGCAGCTTGGCCAACCGGGTCAATGGAAATGAGCAGTTCTTC. Translating it yields CASSLANRVNGNEQFF.

This chain joins TRBV27 and TRBJ2-2, with TRBD2 matching 7 bases. The ends lost 6 bases at V and 6 bases at J; junction bases unmatched: 10. The germline V gene has CDR1 MNHEY and CDR2 SMNVEV (reference sequence). The CDR3 loop spans 15 amino acids. This CDR3 reads CASRLFGGLSGELFF. CDR3 in DNA: TGTGCCAGCAGACTCTTCGGGGGGTTGTCCGGGGAGCTGTTTTTT.

The chain is built from TRBV29-1 and TRBJ2-5; 13 bases agree with TRBD2. V gave up 7 bases and J gave up 8 bases; unmatched junction bases: 4. Per the germline V gene, CDR1 is SQVTM and CDR2 is ANQGSEA. The CDR3 consists of 12 residues. The CDR3 is CSAGLAGDTQYF. CDR3 nucleotide sequence: TGCAGCGCCGGACTAGCGGGAGACACCCAGTACTTC.

This clone was observed many times. V usage is TRBV7-2 and J usage is TRBJ2-1, with TRBD2 matching 12 bases. The CDR3 is 15 amino acids. CDR1 and CDR2 (germline): SGHTA, FQGNSA. V shed 3 bases and J 8 bases; nucleotides not matched to a gene: 5. The CDR3 is CASSFRLAGDDEQFF. CDR3 sequence (DNA): TGTGCCAGCAGCTTCCGACTAGCGGGAGACGATGAGCAGTTCTTC.

This clone was picked up a small number of times. The chain links TRBV18 to TRBJ2-3, with D uncertain. V gave up 0 bases and J gave up 5 bases, with 9 bases separating them. This CDR3 has 14 residues. From germline, CDR1 is KGHSH and CDR2 LQKENI. CDR3 bases: TGTGCCAGCTCACCACCGTCGGTGGGAGATACGCAGTATTTT. Its protein product is CASSPPSVGDTQYF.

The table lists this clone with a few counts. The chain employs TRBV5-1 and TRBJ2-5, with TRBD1 matching over 8 bases. Germline trimming cut 4 bases from V and 2 bases from J; bases unmatched to any gene: 7. This CDR3 contains 15 residues. Germline CDR1 is SGHRS and CDR2 is YFSETQ. CDR3 sequence: CASSLGQGGQETQYF. DNA of the CDR3: TGCGCCAGCAGCCTTGGACAGGGCGGACAAGAGACCCAGTACTTC.

This chain connects TRBV2 to TRBJ1-1; D unresolved. Germline values: CDR1 SNHLY, CDR2 FYNNEI. Trimming took off 0 bases at V and 5 bases at J, with 10 bases between the two ends. CDR3 length: 14 amino acids. The CDR3: CASSEALGNTEAFF. DNA of the CDR3: TGTGCCAGCAGTGAAGCGCTGGGGAATACTGAAGCTTTCTTT.

This clone was observed a few times. The chain joins TRBV5-1 to TRBJ2-5; D is ambiguous. V shed 4 bases and J shed 2 bases, with 12 bases lying between them. The CDR3 runs 14 residues. Germline V gives CDR1 SGHRS, CDR2 YFSETQ. As DNA, the CDR3 is TGCGCCAGCAGCCGAAACAGCCCTCAAGAGACCCAGTACTTC. Translation gives CASSRNSPQETQYF.

This clone has just a few counts. The chain links TRBV28 to TRBJ2-7; TRBD1 matches 10 bases. Germline V gene data show CDR1 as MDHEN and CDR2 as SYDVKM. Germline trimming cut 0 bases from V and 6 bases from J; bases unmatched to any gene: 5. The CDR3 runs to 15 residues. In nucleotides, the CDR3 is TGTGCCAGCAGTTTATGGGGACAGGGGTCCGTCGAGCAGTACTTC. This codes for CASSLWGQGSVEQYF.